The source of this T cell receptor beta chain is a study of breast tumors, draining lymph nodes, adjacent tissues. The CDR3 has 13 amino acids. V dropped 5 bases and J dropped 7 bases, with 14 bases sitting between them. Findings and limits, study-wide: Findings are consistent with lymph node origin and intratumoral expansion of most tumor T cells. Tumor and nontumor repertoires were significantly more similar in luminal-like than in basal-like breast cancer. Tumor repertoires ranked between lymph nodes and nontumor tissue in diversity, with V and J gene preferences.

One entry per CDR3 protein, called by TCRdb with MiXCR from the multiplex PCR reads. Of about 200,000 distinct CDR3 sequences in the sample, 34% were seen once. Axillary draining lymph nodes of breast cancer patients supplied the node samples. This clonotype was counted a single time. Antigen: not known. The receptor's source is a female donor with breast cancer. Some clones in this sample may be carry-over from other donors' samples. Material: axillary lymph node tissue. This chain links TRBV12-3 or TRBV12-4 with TRBJ1-2; D gene ambiguous. DNA for the CDR3: TGTGCCAGCAGTCCCGGAGGGCGAGGTGGCTACACCTTC. Translated, it gives CASSPGGRGGYTF.